These T cell receptor beta chains were read from a single sample in a study of shared clonotypes between healthy human individuals. Profiled with immunoSEQ multiplex PCR; TCRdb holds only in-frame clones, not every one. Of about 2 million clones listed, around 95% were seen once; the top ten hold more than 0.1%. The sequenced sample consisted of naive CD4+ T cells sorted from blood. These receptors were obtained from a man between 18 and 29 years old in good health. CDR3s include the opening cysteine and the closing phenylalanine or tryptophan. D genes are given only for firm matches. A clone size is listed for some rows: how often the clone was seen (once, few, many), or a class if it is expanded.

TRBV29-1	TRBJ2-6	.	.	TGCAGCGTTGGACTTGACGGGGCCAACGTCCTGACTTTC	CSVGLDGANVLTF
TRBV18	TRBJ2-5	.	.	TGTGCCAGCTCAATCTGGACGGACCAAGAGACCCAGTACTTC	CASSIWTDQETQYF
TRBV9	TRBJ1-1	.	TRBD1	TGTGCCAGCAGCGTAGTGTCGGGACAGGGACACAACACTGAAGCTTTCTTT	CASSVVSGQGHNTEAFF
TRBV6-1	TRBJ1-1	.	.	TGTGCCAGCAGTGCGACAGAGTCCACTGAAGCTTTCTTT	CASSATESTEAFF
TRBV7-2	TRBJ1-2	.	.	TGTGCCAGCAGCCGCGGGGTGGGTAACTATGGCTACACCTTC	CASSRGVGNYGYTF
TRBV29-1	TRBJ1-1	.	.	TGCAGCACGATCAGGGGCCCGAACACTGAAGCTTTCTTT	CSTIRGPNTEAFF
TRBV5-1	TRBJ2-3	.	.	TGCGCCAGCAGCTTAAGCGGAGCAGATACGCAGTATTTT	CASSLSGADTQYF
TRBV19	TRBJ1-5	.	.	TGTGCCAGTAGTTTTCTTCAGACAGGTATCTATAGCAATCAGCCCCAGCATTTT	CASSFLQTGIYSNQPQHF
TRBV6-5	TRBJ1-5	.	.	TGTGCCAGCAGACAGGGTGGCAATCAGCCCCAGCATTTT	CASRQGGNQPQHF
TRBV30	TRBJ1-4	.	.	TGTGCCTGGAGTGTTACAGGGAGTAATGAAAAACTGTTTTTT	CAWSVTGSNEKLFF
TRBV28	TRBJ1-4	once	TRBD1	TGTGCCAGCAGTTCCATGACAGGGGAAGGGCCAGCAACTAATGAAAAACTGTTTTTT	CASSSMTGEGPATNEKLFF
TRBV29-1	TRBJ1-2	.	.	TGCAGCGTTGAGGGAGGGAATGGTGCGTTAGCTAACTATGGCTACACCTTC	CSVEGGNGALANYGYTF
TRBV19	TRBJ2-7	.	.	TGTGCCAGCTCCTTAGGGGCGAGCTACGAGCAGTACTTC	CASSLGASYEQYF
TRBV14	TRBJ2-1	.	TRBD2	TGTGCCAGCAGGCTCAGCGGGGGGGCTATCTATGAGCAGTTCTTC	CASRLSGGAIYEQFF
TRBV18	TRBJ2-2	.	.	TGTGCCAGCTCACCACCCGGGACTGCCTTGGGGGAGCTGTTTTTT	CASSPPGTALGELFF
TRBV10-2	TRBJ2-3	.	.	TGCGCCAGCAGGGAGTCCGCCGACCCAGATACGCAGTATTTT	CASRESADPDTQYF
TRBV6-5	TRBJ2-7	once	TRBD1	TGTGCCAGCAGTTACCGTCGGACAGGGAGCTACGAGCAGTACTTC	CASSYRRTGSYEQYF
TRBV10-3	TRBJ1-5	.	TRBD1	TGTGCCATCAGTGGACAGGGGCTGCATCAGCCCCAGCATTTT	CAISGQGLHQPQHF
TRBV11-2	TRBJ1-2	once	.	TGTGCCAGCAGCTTAGAGGGGGTCGGTGGCTACACCTTC	CASSLEGVGGYTF
TRBV5-6	TRBJ2-7	.	.	TGTGCCAGCAGCTTGGGGACCCCACCCCACGAGCAGTACTTC	CASSLGTPPHEQYF
TRBV27	TRBJ2-4	few	.	TGTGCCAGCAGTTTCTCCAGCCTAGCCAAAAACATTCAGTACTTC	CASSFSSLAKNIQYF
TRBV5-1	TRBJ2-3	.	.	TGCGCCAGCAGCTTGGGGGGGACCACAGATACGCAGTATTTT	CASSLGGTTDTQYF
TRBV6-5	TRBJ1-2	.	.	TGTGCCAGCAGTTACGAGGCGAACTATGGCTACACCTTC	CASSYEANYGYTF
TRBV27	TRBJ2-7	.	TRBD2	TGTGCCAGCAGTGCCACTAGCGGGAGGGCCCTATTC	CASSATSGRALF
TRBV5-1	TRBJ2-5	.	TRBD1	TGCGCCAGCAGCTCCGGACAGGGTCGGGAGACCCAGTACTTC	CASSSGQGRETQYF
TRBV6-6	TRBJ2-1	.	.	TGTGCCAGCAGTCAAAAAGGACGGTCTGAGCAGTTCTTC	CASSQKGRSEQFF
TRBV7-2	TRBJ2-7	.	TRBD1	TGTGCCAGCAGCTTATGGGACAGGGGTTACGAGCAGTACTTC	CASSLWDRGYEQYF
TRBV2	TRBJ2-7	few	.	TGTGCCAGCAGTGTCACACGGGGGTCCTACGAGCAGTACTTC	CASSVTRGSYEQYF
TRBV10-3	TRBJ1-4	.	TRBD1	TGTGCCATCAGTGCAGACGGGACAGGGGGTAATGAAAAACTGTTTTTT	CAISADGTGGNEKLFF
TRBV7-9	TRBJ2-7	.	.	TGTGCCAGCAGCTTGTTCAACGCCTACGAGCAGTACTTC	CASSLFNAYEQYF
TRBV10-3	TRBJ2-4	.	.	TGTGCCATCAGTCCGGGGGCGGAGAACATTCAGTACTTC	CAISPGAENIQYF
TRBV29-1	TRBJ2-7	.	.	TGCAGCGTTGGACCGTTCACCTACGAGCAGTACTTC	CSVGPFTYEQYF
TRBV19	TRBJ2-7	.	TRBD1	TGTGCCAGTGGGACAGGGGGCATGTACGAGCAGTACTTC	CASGTGGMYEQYF
TRBV2	TRBJ2-6	.	.	TGTGCCAGCAGACCCAAGAGCTCTGGGGCCAACGTCCTGACTTTC	CASRPKSSGANVLTF
TRBV18	TRBJ2-2	.	.	TGTGCCAGCTCAAGGACGGACACCGGGGAGCTGTTTTTT	CASSRTDTGELFF
TRBV28	TRBJ2-3	once	.	TGTGCCAGCAGTTCGAGGGGCGGCACAGATACGCAGTATTTT	CASSSRGGTDTQYF
TRBV4-3	TRBJ2-7	.	.	TGCGCCAGCACCCGACTAGCCTACGAGCAGTACTTC	CASTRLAYEQYF
TRBV7-6	TRBJ1-4	.	TRBD1	TGTGCCAGCAGCTCCACCCGGGACAGGGTTACCGAAAAACTGTTTTTT	CASSSTRDRVTEKLFF
TRBV5-1	TRBJ2-5	.	.	TGCGCCAGCAGCTTGGACACTCAAGAGACCCAGTACTTC	CASSLDTQETQYF
TRBV4-3	TRBJ2-7	.	.	TGCGCCAGCAGCCAAGAGGTGAGGAACGGCGAGCAGTACTTC	CASSQEVRNGEQYF
TRBV5-1	TRBJ2-3	.	.	TGCGCCAGCAGCTTGGGGGCAGGCCCCACAGATACGCAGTATTTT	CASSLGAGPTDTQYF
TRBV19	TRBJ1-6	once	TRBD1	TGTGCCAGTAGCGGTGCAGGGGGACTTGGTTCACCCCTCCACTTT	CASSGAGGLGSPLHF
TRBV18	TRBJ2-7	.	.	TGTGCCAGCTCACCTAACCTGGGCTACGAGCAGTACTTC	CASSPNLGYEQYF
TRBV4-1	TRBJ2-5	.	.	TGCGCCAGCAGCCAAAATAGGGGGATCCAGTACTTC	CASSQNRGIQYF
TRBV12-2	TRBJ2-7	.	.	TGTGCAAGTCGCTGCACAACACTAGCGGGGGCCAAGCTCGACTACGAGCAGTACTTC	CASRCTTLAGAKLDYEQYF
TRBV2	TRBJ2-1	.	.	TGTGCCAGACAGGACAAGTGGATCTACCAGGTTGACAATGAGCAGTTCTTC	CARQDKWIYQVDNEQFF
TRBV2	TRBJ1-2	once	TRBD1	TGTGCCAGCAGTTCTCTTCTCACCGACAGGGATGGCTACACCTTC	CASSSLLTDRDGYTF
TRBV9	TRBJ2-6	.	.	TGTGCCAGCAGCGCCCCGGCCTATGTGGCCAACGTCCTGACTTTC	CASSAPAYVANVLTF
TRBV5-8	TRBJ2-5	.	.	TGTGCCAGCAGCTTGGTGGTTTTCCGAACCCAGTACTTC	CASSLVVFRTQYF
TRBV28	TRBJ2-7	once	.	TGTGCCAGCAGCCAAGACAGGGAGCAGTACTTC	CASSQDREQYF
TRBV5-1	TRBJ2-7	.	.	TGCGCCAGCAGCTCGGAGGGATTTTACGAGCAGTACTTC	CASSSEGFYEQYF
TRBV9	TRBJ1-2	.	TRBD1	TGTGCCAGCAGCGAGGGTGTCGGGACAGGGGGCGCACGCTATGGCTACACCTTC	CASSEGVGTGGARYGYTF
TRBV27	TRBJ1-5	.	.	TGTGCCGGGATCCTCCAGGTCAGCCATCGGTCCAATCAGCCCCAGCATTTT	CAGILQVSHRSNQPQHF
TRBV18	TRBJ1-2	.	.	TGTGCCAGCTCACCTTCTGGGGATGGCTACACCTTC	CASSPSGDGYTF
TRBV5-1	TRBJ2-7	.	TRBD1	TGCGCCAGCAGCTTGATCGGGACAGGGCCATACGAGCAGTACTTC	CASSLIGTGPYEQYF
TRBV4-3	TRBJ1-1	.	.	TGCGCCAGCAGCTTAGAAGGAGCCGCCCAGGTTTTCTTT	CASSLEGAAQVFF
TRBV5-1	TRBJ2-3	.	TRBD1	TGCGCCAGTCATGACAGGGGGCGTTCAGATACGCAGTATTTT	CASHDRGRSDTQYF
TRBV7-2	TRBJ1-4	once	TRBD1	TGTGCCAGCAGCCCCCAAGGGACAGGGATCGAAAAACTGTTTTTT	CASSPQGTGIEKLFF
TRBV9	TRBJ2-7	.	TRBD2	TGTGCCAGCAGCGTAGGTTGGGAGGGATACGAGCAGTACTTC	CASSVGWEGYEQYF
TRBV6-1	TRBJ2-7	.	TRBD1	TGTGCCAGCAGTGAAGGGGACAGAGACGAGCAGTACTTC	CASSEGDRDEQYF